Sequencing of this T cell receptor beta chain was carried out in a study of T cell changes during pregnancy in multiple sclerosis. Germline values: CDR1 ENHRY, CDR2 SYGVKD. Trimming cost V 6 bases and J 1 base; bases outside gene matches: 7. The CDR3 loop spans 16 amino acids. Produced via immunoSEQ multiplex PCR; TCRdb's table is partial and in-frame only. The profile shows tens of thousands of clones, roughly 92% of them singletons. The J gene is TRBJ2-3, the V gene TRBV10-3, with 10 bases aligning to TRBD2. The sequenced sample was peripheral blood, obtained in the third trimester of pregnancy. This receptor was taken from a female donor in good health, enrolled as a control in a pregnancy study. The CDR3 loop is CAISSTSGRGTDTQYF. The CDR3 nucleotides read TGTGCCATCAGCTCGACTAGCGGGCGGGGCACAGATACGCAGTATTTT.